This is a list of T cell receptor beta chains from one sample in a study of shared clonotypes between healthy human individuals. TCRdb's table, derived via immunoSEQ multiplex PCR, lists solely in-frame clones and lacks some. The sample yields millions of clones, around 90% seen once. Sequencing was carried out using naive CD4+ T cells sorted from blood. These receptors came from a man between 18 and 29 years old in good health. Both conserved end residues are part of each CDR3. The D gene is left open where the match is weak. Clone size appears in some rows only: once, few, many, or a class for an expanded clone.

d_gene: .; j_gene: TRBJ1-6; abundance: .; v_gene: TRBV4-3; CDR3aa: CASSQVVSSYNSPLHF; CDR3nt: TGCGCCAGCAGCCAGGTTGTGAGCTCCTATAATTCACCCCTCCACTTT
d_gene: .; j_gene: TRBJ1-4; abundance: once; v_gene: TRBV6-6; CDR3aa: CASSQGQLANEKLFF; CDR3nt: TGTGCCAGCAGTCAAGGACAGCTGGCTAATGAAAAACTGTTTTTT
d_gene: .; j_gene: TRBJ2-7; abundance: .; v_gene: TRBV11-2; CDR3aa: CASSRQVSYEQYF; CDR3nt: TGTGCCAGCAGCCGACAGGTTAGCTACGAGCAGTACTTC
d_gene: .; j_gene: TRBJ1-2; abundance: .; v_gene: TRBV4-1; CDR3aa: CASSQATKIRGDYGYTF; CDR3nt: TGCGCCAGCAGCCAAGCGACCAAGATACGGGGGGACTATGGCTACACCTTC
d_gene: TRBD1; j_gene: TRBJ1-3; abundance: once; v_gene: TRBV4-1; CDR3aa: CASSQDRGGPSSGNTIYF; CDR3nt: TGCGCCAGCAGCCAAGACAGGGGGGGGCCAAGCTCTGGAAACACCATATATTTT
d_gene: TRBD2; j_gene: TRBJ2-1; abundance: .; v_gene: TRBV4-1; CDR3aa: CASSLGLAGGGSYNEQFF; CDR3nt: TGCGCCAGCAGCCTCGGACTAGCGGGAGGTGGCTCCTACAATGAGCAGTTCTTC
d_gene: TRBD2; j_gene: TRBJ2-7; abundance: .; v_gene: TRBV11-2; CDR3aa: CASSLVGGTSGVYEQYF; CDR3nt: TGTGCCAGCAGCTTAGTCGGAGGGACTAGCGGGGTATACGAGCAGTACTTC
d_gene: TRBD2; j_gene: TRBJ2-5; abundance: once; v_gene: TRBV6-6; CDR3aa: CASTMGSSGVETQYF; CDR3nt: TGTGCCAGCACCATGGGGTCTAGCGGGGTTGAGACCCAGTACTTC
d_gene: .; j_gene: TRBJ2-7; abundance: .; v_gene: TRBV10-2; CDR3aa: CASSESVYSPYEQYF; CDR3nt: TGCGCCAGCAGTGAGTCGGTCTACAGCCCCTACGAGCAGTACTTC
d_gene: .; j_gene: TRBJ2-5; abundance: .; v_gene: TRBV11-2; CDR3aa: CASSLLPGSVETQYF; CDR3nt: TGTGCCAGCAGCTTACTCCCCGGGAGCGTAGAGACCCAGTACTTC
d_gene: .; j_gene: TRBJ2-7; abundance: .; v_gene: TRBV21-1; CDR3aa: CASSIQGYEQYF; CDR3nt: TGTGCCAGCAGCATCCAGGGCTACGAGCAGTACTTC
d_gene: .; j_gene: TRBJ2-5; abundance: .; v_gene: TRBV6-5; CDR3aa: CASSSSGGQETQYF; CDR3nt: TGTGCCAGCAGTTCCTCTGGGGGTCAAGAGACCCAGTACTTC
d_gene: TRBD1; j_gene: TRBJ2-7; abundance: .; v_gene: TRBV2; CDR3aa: CASSDRTGTYEQYF; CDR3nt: TGTGCCAGCAGTGACCGGACAGGAACCTACGAGCAGTACTTC
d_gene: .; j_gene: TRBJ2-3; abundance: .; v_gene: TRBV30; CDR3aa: CAWSSVPDTQYF; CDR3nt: TGTGCCTGGAGTTCTGTCCCAGATACGCAGTATTTT
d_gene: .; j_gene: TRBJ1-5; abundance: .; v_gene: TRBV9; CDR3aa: CASSGGASNQPQHF; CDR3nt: TGTGCCAGCAGCGGGGGGGCTAGCAATCAGCCCCAGCATTTT
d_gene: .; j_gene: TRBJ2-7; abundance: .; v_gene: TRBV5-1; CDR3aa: CASSLDPGGLYEQYF; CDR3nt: TGCGCCAGCAGCTTGGACCCGGGGGGCCTTTACGAGCAGTACTTC
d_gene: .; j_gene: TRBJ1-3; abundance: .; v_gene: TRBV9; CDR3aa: CASSVGTAAGNTIYF; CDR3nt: TGTGCCAGCAGCGTAGGTACGGCAGCTGGAAACACCATATATTTT
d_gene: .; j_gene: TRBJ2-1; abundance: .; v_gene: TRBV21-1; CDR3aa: CASSPGGIYNEQFF; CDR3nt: TGTGCCAGCAGCCCTGGCGGGATCTACAATGAGCAGTTCTTC
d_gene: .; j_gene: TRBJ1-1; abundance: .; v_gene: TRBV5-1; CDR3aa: CASSSSKNTEAFF; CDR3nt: TGCGCCAGCAGCTCCTCAAAGAACACTGAAGCTTTCTTT
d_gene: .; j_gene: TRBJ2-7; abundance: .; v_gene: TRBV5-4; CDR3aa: CASSTGSTYEQYF; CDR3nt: TGTGCCAGCTCGACAGGATCTACCTACGAGCAGTACTTC
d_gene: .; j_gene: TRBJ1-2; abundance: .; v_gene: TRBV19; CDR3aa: CASSIGLEALAAF; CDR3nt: TGTGCCAGTAGTATAGGCTTGGAGGCCCTCGCCGCCTTC
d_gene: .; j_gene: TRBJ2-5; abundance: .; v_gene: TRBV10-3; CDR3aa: CAISDLDQETQYF; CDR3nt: TGTGCCATCAGTGATCTAGACCAAGAGACCCAGTACTTC
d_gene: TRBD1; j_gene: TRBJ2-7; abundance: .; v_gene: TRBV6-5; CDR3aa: CASSRGISYEQYF; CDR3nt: TGTGCCAGCAGCAGGGGGATCTCCTACGAGCAGTACTTC
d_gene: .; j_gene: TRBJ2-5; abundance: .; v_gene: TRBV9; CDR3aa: CASSVGRTTYQETQYF; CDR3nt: TGTGCCAGCAGCGTAGGGCGGACTACGTACCAAGAGACCCAGTACTTC
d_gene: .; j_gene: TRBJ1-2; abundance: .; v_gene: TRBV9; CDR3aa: CASSVKPNYGYTF; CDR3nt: TGTGCCAGCAGCGTAAAACCTAACTATGGCTACACCTTC
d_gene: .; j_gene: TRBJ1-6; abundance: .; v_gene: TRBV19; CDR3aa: CASSMATGVLGNSPLHF; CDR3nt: TGTGCCAGTAGTATGGCCACAGGAGTACTAGGGAATTCACCCCTCCACTTT
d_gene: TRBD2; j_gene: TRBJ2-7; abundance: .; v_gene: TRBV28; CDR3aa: CASSSGGTAYEQYF; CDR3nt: TGTGCCAGCAGTTCGGGGGGGACGGCCTACGAGCAGTACTTC
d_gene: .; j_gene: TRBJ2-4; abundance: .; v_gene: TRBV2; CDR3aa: CASTQEDVAKNIQYF; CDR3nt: TGTGCCAGCACCCAAGAGGACGTAGCCAAAAACATTCAGTACTTC
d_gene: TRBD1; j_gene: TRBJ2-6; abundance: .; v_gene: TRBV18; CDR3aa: CASSQKRQGASGANVLTF; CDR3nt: TGTGCCAGCTCACAAAAACGACAGGGGGCTAGTGGGGCCAACGTCCTGACTTTC
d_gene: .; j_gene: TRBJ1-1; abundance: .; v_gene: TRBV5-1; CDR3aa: CASSQNNRETEAFF; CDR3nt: TGCGCCAGCAGCCAGAATAACAGGGAAACTGAAGCTTTCTTT
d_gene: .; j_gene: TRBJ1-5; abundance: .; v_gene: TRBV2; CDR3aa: CASSPGRNSNQPQHF; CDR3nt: TGTGCCAGCAGTCCGGGACGGAATAGCAATCAGCCCCAGCATTTT
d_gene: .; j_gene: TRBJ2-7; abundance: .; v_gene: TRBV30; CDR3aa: CAWNLRGARVEQYF; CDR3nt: TGTGCCTGGAATTTGAGAGGGGCGCGGGTCGAGCAGTACTTC
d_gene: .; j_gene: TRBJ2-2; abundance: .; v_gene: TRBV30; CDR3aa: CAWSVDRLTLVTGELFF; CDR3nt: TGTGCCTGGAGTGTAGATAGACTAACCCTAGTAACCGGGGAGCTGTTTTTT
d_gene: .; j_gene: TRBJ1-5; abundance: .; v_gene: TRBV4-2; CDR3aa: CASSQGITDNQPQHF; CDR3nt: TGTGCCAGCAGCCAAGGAATTACCGACAATCAGCCCCAGCATTTT
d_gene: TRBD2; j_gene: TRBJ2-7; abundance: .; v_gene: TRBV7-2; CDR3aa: CASSLTKGGIYEQYF; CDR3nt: TGTGCCAGCAGCCTCACGAAGGGAGGGATCTACGAGCAGTACTTC
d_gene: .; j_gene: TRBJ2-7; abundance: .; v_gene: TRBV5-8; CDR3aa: CASSSLRVWEF; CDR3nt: TGTGCCAGCAGCTCCCTCCGAGTTTGGGAATTC
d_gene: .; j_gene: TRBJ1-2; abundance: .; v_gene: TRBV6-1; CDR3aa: CASSDGDYGYTF; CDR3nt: TGTGCCAGCAGTGATGGGGACTATGGCTACACCTTC
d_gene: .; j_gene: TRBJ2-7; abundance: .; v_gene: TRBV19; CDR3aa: CASSSPFRDPLFSNEQYF; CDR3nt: TGTGCCAGTAGTAGTCCCTTCCGGGACCCATTATTCTCCAACGAGCAGTACTTC
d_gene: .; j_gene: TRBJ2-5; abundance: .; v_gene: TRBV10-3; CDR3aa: CAISGVPGPRETQYF; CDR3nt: TGTGCCATCAGTGGGGTCCCAGGCCCCCGGGAGACCCAGTACTTC
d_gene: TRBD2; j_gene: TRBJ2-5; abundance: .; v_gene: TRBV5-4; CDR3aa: CASSLDLVAGDQETQYF; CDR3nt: TGTGCCAGCAGCCTGGACCTCGTAGCGGGAGACCAAGAGACCCAGTACTTC
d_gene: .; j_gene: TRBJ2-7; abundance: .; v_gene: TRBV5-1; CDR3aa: CASSNTGSIYEQYF; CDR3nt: TGCGCCAGCAGCAATACAGGGTCGATCTACGAGCAGTACTTC
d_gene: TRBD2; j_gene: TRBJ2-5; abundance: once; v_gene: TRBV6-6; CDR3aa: CASSRGVLVQETQYF; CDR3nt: TGTGCCAGCAGTCGGGGGGTATTAGTACAAGAGACCCAGTACTTC
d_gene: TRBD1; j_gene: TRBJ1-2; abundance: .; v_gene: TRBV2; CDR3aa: CASSAWGQGEGYTF; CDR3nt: TGTGCCAGCAGTGCTTGGGGACAGGGTGAGGGCTACACCTTC
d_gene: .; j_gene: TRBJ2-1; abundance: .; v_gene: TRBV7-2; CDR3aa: CASSGDWGSSYNEQFF; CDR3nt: TGTGCCAGCAGCGGAGACTGGGGAAGCTCCTACAATGAGCAGTTCTTC
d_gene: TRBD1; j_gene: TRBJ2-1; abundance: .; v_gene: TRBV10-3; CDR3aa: CAISAEGTAKNEQFF; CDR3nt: TGTGCCATCAGTGCCGAGGGGACAGCGAAAAATGAGCAGTTCTTC